This is a list of T cell receptor beta chains from one sample in a study of naive and memory T cell subsets. TCRdb used MiXCR to reprocess the UMI-ligation and nested PCR reads, holding one entry per CDR3 protein. The table includes 150,000 or so distinct CDR3 sequences, 22% detected once. Sequencing used naive CD4+ T cells from blood. All receptors come from a human donor in good health. Both conserved end residues are part of each CDR3. The D gene is left open where the match is weak. Where a row states a size, it is once, few, many or the class of an expanded clone; other rows omit it.

v_gene	abundance	d_gene	j_gene	CDR3nt	CDR3aa
TRBV10-3	-	TRBD2	TRBJ2-3	TGTGCCATCAGTGAGTCGGAGGTACGGACTAGCCCGTATTTT	CAISESEVRTSPYF
TRBV4-1	-	TRBD1	TRBJ1-1	TGCGCCAGCAGCCAGGAGGTACAGGGGATAAACACTGAAGCTTTCTTT	CASSQEVQGINTEAFF
TRBV6-5	few	TRBD1	TRBJ1-6	TGTGCCAGCACCTACCTATCCCGACAGGGAGGGATTAGTTCACCCCTCCACTTT	CASTYLSRQGGISSPLHF
TRBV7-8	many	-	TRBJ2-7	TGTGCCAGCAGCACCAGGGTAGTAGTCTACGAGCAGTACTTC	CASSTRVVVYEQYF
TRBV28	-	-	TRBJ1-1	TGTGCCAGCAGCCCCGGGACCTGGGGAGCTTTCTTT	CASSPGTWGAFF
TRBV12-3/TRBV12-4	-	-	TRBJ2-1	TGTGCCACCACGAGTCGGGGTGAGCAGTTCTTC	CATTSRGEQFF
TRBV9	many	-	TRBJ1-1	TGTGCCAGCAGCGTAGGACGAGGGATTAGCATGGGCACTGAAGCTTTCTTT	CASSVGRGISMGTEAFF
TRBV24-1	few	-	TRBJ2-1	TGTGCCACCAGTGAGGCCGGACGCGGCAATGAGCAGTTCTTC	CATSEAGRGNEQFF
TRBV19	few	TRBD1	TRBJ2-4	TGTGCCAGTAGTATTCCGGGACAGGGGGCGGACATTCAGTACTTC	CASSIPGQGADIQYF
TRBV9	few	TRBD1	TRBJ1-1	TGTGCCAGCAGCGTAGGGGACAGGGATAGTGCTGAAGCTTTCTTT	CASSVGDRDSAEAFF
TRBV9	-	-	TRBJ1-1	TGTGCCAGCAGCGTAGATGCAGGCGAACTTAACACTGAAGCTTTCTTT	CASSVDAGELNTEAFF
TRBV2	-	-	TRBJ1-1	TGTGCCAGCACAGGGGCTATGAACACTGAAGCTTTCTTT	CASTGAMNTEAFF
TRBV10-3	once	TRBD2	TRBJ2-1	TGTGCCACCAGGGGACTAGTGGGAGCTCCCAATGAGCAGTTCTTC	CATRGLVGAPNEQFF
TRBV11-2	-	-	TRBJ2-1	TGTGCCAGCAGCCAACTCTCGGGCGGAATCTTTTATGAGCAGTTCTTC	CASSQLSGGIFYEQFF
TRBV4-1	-	TRBD1	TRBJ1-4	TGCGCCAGCAGCCATGGACAGGGACCGCCCAATAATGAAAAACTGTTTTTT	CASSHGQGPPNNEKLFF
TRBV6-5	-	-	TRBJ1-2	TGTGCCAGCAGTTCCAACTGGGTAGGCCACTATGGCTACACCTTC	CASSSNWVGHYGYTF
TRBV4-1	-	-	TRBJ1-4	TGCGCCAGCAGCCAAGATCGAGGGTCACGAGCAACTAATGAAAAACTGTTTTTT	CASSQDRGSRATNEKLFF
TRBV7-9	-	-	TRBJ2-4	TGTGCCAGCAGCTTAGGGGACATTCAGTACTTC	CASSLGDIQYF
TRBV6-1	-	TRBD1	TRBJ2-6	TGTGCCAGCATTGGACAGGCTGGGGCCAACGTCCTGACTTTC	CASIGQAGANVLTF
TRBV7-2	few	TRBD2	TRBJ2-1	TGTGCCAGCAGCTTAGTAGCGGGAGGGTACAATGAGCAGTTCTTC	CASSLVAGGYNEQFF
TRBV20-1	few	-	TRBJ2-2	TGCAGTGCTAAACTACGGGAGTTCAACACCGGGGAGCTGTTTTTT	CSAKLREFNTGELFF
TRBV9	once	-	TRBJ2-2	TGTGCCAGCAGCGTAGCTCCAGCCGGGGAGCTGTTTTTT	CASSVAPAGELFF
TRBV20-1	many	-	TRBJ1-6	TGCAGTGCTAGAGCTTGGGGTTCACCCCTCCACTTT	CSARAWGSPLHF
TRBV29-1	few	-	TRBJ2-7	TGCAGCGTGGTCACAGGGTACGAGCAGTACTTC	CSVVTGYEQYF
TRBV18	-	-	TRBJ1-5	TGTGCCAGCTCACCTGGAAACAATCAGCCCCAGCATTTT	CASSPGNNQPQHF
TRBV27	-	-	TRBJ2-7	TGTGCCAGCAGTTCAACCCGGGCGGGGGAGCAGTACTTC	CASSSTRAGEQYF
TRBV12-3/TRBV12-4	few	-	TRBJ1-1	TGTGCCAGCAGTGCAGAGTTGGGCACTGAAGCTTTCTTT	CASSAELGTEAFF
TRBV24-1	few	-	TRBJ2-3	TGTGCCACCAGTGAGCTCTACCCAGATACGCAGTATTTT	CATSELYPDTQYF
TRBV6-2/TRBV6-3	many	TRBD1	TRBJ1-5	TGTGCCAGCAGGAAGGACAGGGTTCGGCAGCCCCAGCATTTT	CASRKDRVRQPQHF
TRBV6-5	-	TRBD1	TRBJ2-7	TGTGCCAGCAGTTACTCTAGGACAGGCCGCTCCTACGAGCAGTACTTC	CASSYSRTGRSYEQYF
TRBV6-6	-	-	TRBJ1-2	TGTGCCAGCAGAACACGGGGGGAAGGGAGAGCTAACTATGGCTACACCTTC	CASRTRGEGRANYGYTF
TRBV6-5	-	TRBD2	TRBJ2-6	TGTGCCAGCAGGACTAGCGGAGCCTCTGGGGCCAACGTCCCGACTTTC	CASRTSGASGANVPTF
TRBV4-1	-	TRBD2	TRBJ2-1	TGCGCCAGCAGCCCAGACCTAGCGGCTAGTTACAATGAGCAGTTCTTC	CASSPDLAASYNEQFF
TRBV7-9	-	-	TRBJ1-2	TGTGCCAGCAGCTTTGGCAGGAGCTCCTATGGCTACACCTTC	CASSFGRSSYGYTF
TRBV12-3/TRBV12-4	-	-	TRBJ2-1	TGTGCCAGCAGTCCCAGGGGCCTCGTTAAGAATGAGCAGTTCTTC	CASSPRGLVKNEQFF
TRBV6-6	many	-	TRBJ2-3	TGTGCCAGCAGTTGGACAGATACGCAGTATTTT	CASSWTDTQYF
TRBV6-2/TRBV6-3	many	-	TRBJ2-5	TGTGCCAGCAGTTACTCGGGCTTACAAGAGACCCAGTACTTC	CASSYSGLQETQYF
TRBV12-3/TRBV12-4	-	-	TRBJ2-2	TGTGCCAGCAGTTTGTTTCCGGGACATTTTCCCGGGGAGCTGTTTTTT	CASSLFPGHFPGELFF
TRBV10-1	-	-	TRBJ1-1	TGCGCCAGCAGTGATGGACACTGGAACACTGAAGCTTTCTTT	CASSDGHWNTEAFF
TRBV7-9	-	-	TRBJ2-5	TGTGCCAGCAGCTTAGCGATTGCCTCCGGGCGGGGAACAGGGATAGAGACCCAGTACTTC	CASSLAIASGRGTGIETQYF
TRBV5-1	-	TRBD1	TRBJ2-1	TGCGCCAGCAGCTCAGTCAGGGGGCACAATGAGCAGTTCTTC	CASSSVRGHNEQFF
TRBV19	-	-	TRBJ2-2	TGTGCCAGTAGTCCTCGATACGGGGAGCTGTTTTTT	CASSPRYGELFF
TRBV28	few	-	TRBJ1-6	TGTGCCAGCAGTACAGGCCTTTCACCCCTCCACTTT	CASSTGLSPLHF
TRBV7-9	-	-	TRBJ1-5	TGTGCCAGCAGCCATAAGGGTGGGGTGCAGCCCCAGCATTTT	CASSHKGGVQPQHF
TRBV7-2	-	-	TRBJ2-2	TGTGCCAGCAGCATAAGACAGGACACCGGGGAGCTGTTTTTT	CASSIRQDTGELFF
TRBV20-1	-	TRBD2	TRBJ2-5	TGCAGTGCTAGGGCTAGCGGGAGGTCACAAGAGACCCAGTACTTC	CSARASGRSQETQYF
TRBV18	-	-	TRBJ2-2	TGTGCCAGCTCACCGGACGTAAACACCGGGGAGCTGTTTTTT	CASSPDVNTGELFF
TRBV7-9	few	TRBD2	TRBJ2-3	TGTGCCAGCAGCACTGGACTAGCGGGAGTGGATACGCAGTATTTT	CASSTGLAGVDTQYF
TRBV5-1	few	TRBD2	TRBJ2-3	TGCGCCAGCAGCTTGGCCTCCCTAGCGGGGAGATCGGTATTGGATACGCAGTATTTT	CASSLASLAGRSVLDTQYF
TRBV7-3	-	-	TRBJ2-1	TGTGCCAGCAGCTTAATTCCCCCCAATGAGCAGTTCTTC	CASSLIPPNEQFF
TRBV21-1	many	-	TRBJ2-1	TGTGCCAGCAGCAAATCAGAACTAGCGGGAGGAATCAATGAGCAGTTCTTC	CASSKSELAGGINEQFF
TRBV20-1	few	TRBD2	TRBJ2-4	TGCAGTGCTAGAGGGCTAGCGGGAAGGTTGGACATTCAGTACTTC	CSARGLAGRLDIQYF
TRBV28	many	-	TRBJ2-2	TGTGCCAGCGACTCGTTGCGTAAGGACACCGGGGAGCTGTTTTTT	CASDSLRKDTGELFF
TRBV9	-	TRBD2	TRBJ2-3	TGTGCCAGCAGCGCGGGCTCCGGGACTAGAGGCATAGATACGCAGTATTTT	CASSAGSGTRGIDTQYF